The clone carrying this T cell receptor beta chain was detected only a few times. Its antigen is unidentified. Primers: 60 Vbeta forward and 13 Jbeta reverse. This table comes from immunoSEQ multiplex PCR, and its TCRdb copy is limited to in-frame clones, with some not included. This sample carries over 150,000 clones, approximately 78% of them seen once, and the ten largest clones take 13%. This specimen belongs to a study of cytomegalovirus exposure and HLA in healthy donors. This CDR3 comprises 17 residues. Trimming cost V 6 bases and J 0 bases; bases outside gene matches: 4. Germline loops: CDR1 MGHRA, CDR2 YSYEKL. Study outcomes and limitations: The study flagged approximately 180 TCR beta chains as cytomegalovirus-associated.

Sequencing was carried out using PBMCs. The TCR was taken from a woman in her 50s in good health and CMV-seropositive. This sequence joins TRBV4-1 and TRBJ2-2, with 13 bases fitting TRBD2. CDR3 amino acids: CASRWTSGGTNTGELFF. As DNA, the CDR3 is TGCGCCAGCAGATGGACTAGCGGGGGAACGAACACCGGGGAGCTGTTTTTT.